Sequencing of this TCR beta chain was carried out in a study of metastatic and nonmetastatic thyroid tumors. Overall study results and limits: According to reports, the diversity of TCR beta was significantly higher in malignant thyroid tumors than in benign nodules, and this held in both blood and tumor samples.

Via MiXCR, TCRdb re-called the PCR reads. The repertoire holds fewer than 13,000 clones, with about 12% as singletons. By sample fraction, this clone is medium-sized. The antigen is not known. CDR1 and CDR2 from the germline V gene are MDHEN and SYDVKM. The CDR3 consists of 14 residues. The V end lost 2 bases, the J end lost 7 bases, and 12 bases lay between the germline ends. Until they underwent thyroid surgery, no patient had received any treatment. Source material: blood. This TCR derives from a female donor with papillary thyroid cancer or a benign thyroid nodule (not recorded which). Some clones in this sample may be carry-over from other donors' samples. The chain employs TRBV28 and TRBJ1-5; D remains ambiguous. The CDR3 reads CASSLLPGGQPQHF. CDR3 bases: TGTGCCAGCAGTTTACTTCCCGGTGGGCAGCCCCAGCATTTT.